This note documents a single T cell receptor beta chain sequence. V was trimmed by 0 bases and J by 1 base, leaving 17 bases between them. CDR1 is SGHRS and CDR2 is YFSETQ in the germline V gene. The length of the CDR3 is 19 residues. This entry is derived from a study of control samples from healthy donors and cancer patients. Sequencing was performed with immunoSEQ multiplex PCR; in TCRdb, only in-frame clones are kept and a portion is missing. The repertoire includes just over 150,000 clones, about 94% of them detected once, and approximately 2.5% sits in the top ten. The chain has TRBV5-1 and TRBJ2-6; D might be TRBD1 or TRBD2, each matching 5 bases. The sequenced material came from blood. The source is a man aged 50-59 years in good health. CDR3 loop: CASSLEVRGTRSGANVLTF. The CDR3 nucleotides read TGCGCCAGCAGCTTGGAAGTCCGGGGCACCCGATCTGGGGCCAACGTCCTGACTTTC.